This is a list of T cell receptor beta chains from one sample in a study of CD8 T cells in Susac syndrome. TCRdb reprocessed the immunoSEQ multiplex PCR reads via MiXCR and lists one record per CDR3 protein. The table lists some 150,000 distinct CDR3 sequences, 85% to 95% of them singletons. Material for sequencing was CD4+ T cells from PBMCs. The source is a human donor with Susac syndrome. CDR3s include the opening cysteine and the closing phenylalanine or tryptophan. A D gene is named only where the DNA matches it firmly. Some rows mark clone size as missing; the rest say once, few, many or name a class of expanded clone.

clone size | J gene | V gene | D gene | CDR3 DNA | CDR3 protein
NA | TRBJ2-7 | TRBV29-1 | NA | TGCAGCGTGGGGGGTAGGGTGGCCTACGAGCAGTACTTC | CSVGGRVAYEQYF
NA | TRBJ2-7 | TRBV9 | NA | TGTGCCAGGACAACAGGGACCTACGAGCAGTACTTC | CARTTGTYEQYF
NA | TRBJ2-1 | TRBV20-1 | TRBD2 | TGCAGTGCTAGCAGCGGGGGGGCAGGAGAGCAGTTCTTC | CSASSGGAGEQFF
NA | TRBJ1-1 | TRBV12-3/TRBV12-4 | NA | TGTGCCAGCAGAATAACGGGTGAGACTGAAGCTTTCTTT | CASRITGETEAFF
NA | TRBJ2-7 | TRBV25-1 | TRBD2 | TGTGCCGCGAGGGGCGGGGGTTACGAGCAGTACTTC | CAARGGGYEQYF
NA | TRBJ2-5 | TRBV20-1 | NA | TGCAGTGCTAGAGATCGGGGGCCTGGGGCCCAGTACTTC | CSARDRGPGAQYF
NA | TRBJ1-2 | TRBV9 | NA | TGTGCCAGCAGCGATAGTACCTCCGGGACTGCTTTAGGCGGCTACACCTTC | CASSDSTSGTALGGYTF
NA | TRBJ2-1 | TRBV9 | TRBD2 | TGTGCCAGCAGCGGGGGGGCTAGCGGGGGCAATGAGCAGTTCTTC | CASSGGASGGNEQFF
NA | TRBJ2-1 | TRBV9 | TRBD2 | TGTGCCAGCAGTCTAGCGGGGGGGCCGGGGGGAGAGCAGTTCTTC | CASSLAGGPGGEQFF
NA | TRBJ1-2 | TRBV29-1 | TRBD1 | TGCAGCGTTGAAGGCAGGGGGCTTGACTATGGCTACACCTTC | CSVEGRGLDYGYTF
NA | TRBJ1-5 | TRBV29-1 | NA | TGCAGCGTTGAAGAGAAGGCGCGGCTTTGTTATAGCAATCAGCCCCAGCATTTT | CSVEEKARLCYSNQPQHF
NA | TRBJ2-1 | TRBV29-1 | NA | TGCAGCGTTTCGATGGTCAATGAGCAGTTCTTC | CSVSMVNEQFF
NA | TRBJ1-5 | TRBV14 | NA | TGTGCCAGCAGCCAATGGGGGATTAATCAGCCCCAGCATTTT | CASSQWGINQPQHF
NA | TRBJ2-5 | TRBV9 | NA | TGTGCCAGCAGCTACGACCCGGCGGTCGAGACCCAGTACTTC | CASSYDPAVETQYF
NA | TRBJ1-1 | TRBV20-1 | NA | TGCAGTGCTAGTGTTGTGAACACTGAAGCTTTCTTT | CSASVVNTEAFF
NA | TRBJ2-5 | TRBV7-2 | TRBD2 | TGTGCCAGCAGGCCGGCGGGGGGAGGTTATTCGGAGACCCAGTACTTC | CASRPAGGGYSETQYF
NA | TRBJ1-1 | TRBV29-1 | NA | TGCAGCGTTGAAGATCTTGGGCAACTCACTGAAGCTTTCTTT | CSVEDLGQLTEAFF
NA | TRBJ2-3 | TRBV4-1 | TRBD2 | TGCGCCAGCAGCCAAGGACATAGCGGGGGGCTCACAGATACGCAGTATTTT | CASSQGHSGGLTDTQYF
NA | TRBJ2-3 | TRBV12-3/TRBV12-4 | NA | TGTGCCAGCAGGGGTAGCTTTGATACGCAGTATTTT | CASRGSFDTQYF
once | TRBJ2-5 | TRBV9 | TRBD1 | TGTGCCAGCAGCGTCGGACAGGGTCGTCAAGAGACCCAGTACTTC | CASSVGQGRQETQYF
NA | TRBJ2-1 | TRBV5-1 | NA | TGCGCCAGCAGCTTGGAAGGAGAGGGGCAGTTCTTC | CASSLEGEGQFF
NA | TRBJ1-5 | TRBV20-1 | TRBD1 | TGCAGTGCTTCTCAGGGGGCCCATCAGCCCCAGCATTTT | CSASQGAHQPQHF